The rows below give T cell receptor beta chains drawn from one sample of a study of vaccination and CD4 T cells after COVID-19. No cognate antigen is known for these TCRs. From the PCR reads, TCRdb called clonotypes with MiXCR, one entry per CDR3 protein. Altogether roughly 19,000 distinct CDR3 sequences are present, 58% being singletons, with the ten largest covering over 5%. This specimen consisted of CD4+ T cells from blood, cultured in vitro, obtained before SARS-CoV-2 vaccination. The receptors come from a human donor who had recovered from COVID-19. The CDR3 runs from the conserved cysteine through the conserved F or W. The D gene is left open where the match is weak. For some rows the clone size is stated as once, few or many, or as a class when expanded; others skip it.

>TRBD1|TRBJ1-6|few|TRBV20-1
TGCAGTGCCAACACGCTTGGACAGGATAATTCACCCCTCCACTTT
CSANTLGQDNSPLHF
>TRBD2|TRBJ2-7|.|TRBV6-2/TRBV6-3
TGTGCCAGCAGTACCCTGCGGGAGTTTCTTGGCGAGCAGTACTTC
CASSTLREFLGEQYF
>TRBD1|TRBJ2-7|.|TRBV2
TGTGCCAGCAGCCTCGGACAGGGCAACGAGCAGTACTTC
CASSLGQGNEQYF
>.|TRBJ1-2|.|TRBV7-8
TGTGCCAGCAGCTTAGCGCTCGACTATGGCTACACCTTC
CASSLALDYGYTF
>TRBD2|TRBJ2-7|.|TRBV4-2
TGTGCCAGCAGCCAAGATGCGGGAGAGGACTACGAGCAGTACTTC
CASSQDAGEDYEQYF
>.|TRBJ2-3|.|TRBV10-3
TGTGCCATCAGCTCTCTAGCGGATACGCAGTATTTT
CAISSLADTQYF
>.|TRBJ2-1|once|TRBV27
TGTGCCAGCAGCATCCTTGGGGGCGGTGAGCAGTTCTTC
CASSILGGGEQFF
>.|TRBJ1-5|.|TRBV30
TGTGCCTGGTCAGGGGCGGGCGGTCAGCCCCAGCATTTT
CAWSGAGGQPQHF
>TRBD1|TRBJ1-2|large|TRBV20-1
TGCAGTGCTAGAGATCCCGGACAGGGCACGTCCGGCTACACCTTC
CSARDPGQGTSGYTF
>.|TRBJ2-5|once|TRBV7-2
TGTGCCAGCAGCTTATCCCCTACTAGGGCCTGGTACTTC
CASSLSPTRAWYF
>TRBD1|TRBJ2-7|.|TRBV18
TGTGCCAGCTCACCATCGGACAGGGGATCCGGCGAGCAGTACTTC
CASSPSDRGSGEQYF
>TRBD1|TRBJ1-2|few|TRBV30
TGTGCCTGGAGGTACCGACAGGGAATAGCCTACACCTTC
CAWRYRQGIAYTF
>.|TRBJ2-7|.|TRBV7-9
TGTGCCAGCAGCTTATCCGGGTCTCCCTACGAGCAGTACTTC
CASSLSGSPYEQYF
>.|TRBJ2-1|.|TRBV20-1
TGCAGTGCGCCCGGGACTCGTAGCTCCTACAATGAGCAGTTCTTC
CSAPGTRSSYNEQFF
>TRBD2|TRBJ2-7|once|TRBV2
TGTGCCACCCTTGGGGGTAGCGGGAGAGGAAGTCGGTACGAGCAGTACTTC
CATLGGSGRGSRYEQYF
>.|TRBJ2-5|.|TRBV20-1
TGCAGTGCTAGACGAGGGAGTGTTGAGACCCAGTACTTC
CSARRGSVETQYF
>.|TRBJ2-5|.|TRBV12-3/TRBV12-4
TGTGCCAGCAGTTTTCTGTCGAGGGGATTCCAAGAGACCCAGTACTTC
CASSFLSRGFQETQYF
>.|TRBJ2-7|few|TRBV6-5
TGTGCCAGCAGTTCAGCATCAAGGCGGGACTCCTACGAGCAGTACTTC
CASSSASRRDSYEQYF
>TRBD2|TRBJ2-2|.|TRBV7-2
TGTGCCAGCAGCTTAAGGCTAGCGGGAGGATCGAACACCGGGGAGCTGTTTTTT
CASSLRLAGGSNTGELFF
>TRBD1|TRBJ1-6|.|TRBV7-2
TGTGCCAGCAGCCAAGATTTACAGGGGAATTCACCCCTCCACTTT
CASSQDLQGNSPLHF
>.|TRBJ1-5|.|TRBV4-1
TGCGCCAGCAGCCAAGACATAAGTAGCAATCAGCCCCAGCATTTT
CASSQDISSNQPQHF
>.|TRBJ2-7|.|TRBV20-1
TGCAGTGCTAGGTCGGAGCTACTACCCGAGCAGTACTTC
CSARSELLPEQYF
>.|TRBJ2-5|once|TRBV5-1
TGCGCCAGCAGCTCACAGGGGGGGGAAGAGACCCAGTACTTC
CASSSQGGEETQYF
>.|TRBJ2-4|medium-sized|TRBV20-1
TGCAGTGCTAGAGATCTGACAGGACTAGCCAAAAACATTCAGTACTTC
CSARDLTGLAKNIQYF
>TRBD2|TRBJ2-1|.|TRBV10-1
TGCGCCAGCAGACAACTAGCGGGACGCGGCTACAATGAGCAGTTCTTC
CASRQLAGRGYNEQFF
>.|TRBJ2-3|.|TRBV5-4
TGTGCCAGCAGGCAGGAGGGCACAGATACGCAGTATTTT
CASRQEGTDTQYF
>.|TRBJ1-2|.|TRBV20-1
TGCAGTGCTAGATCTCTACAGGGACGCTACACCTTC
CSARSLQGRYTF
>TRBD1|TRBJ1-4|.|TRBV27
TGTGCCAGCAGTTCTCTACAGGGGCGTGAAAAACTGTTTTTT
CASSSLQGREKLFF
>.|TRBJ1-1|.|TRBV19
TGTGCCAGTAGTAGGGCCGACATGAACACTGAAGCTTTCTTT
CASSRADMNTEAFF
>TRBD1|TRBJ1-1|.|TRBV18
TGTGCCAGCTCGGGGACAGCAATGAACACTGAAGCTTTCTTT
CASSGTAMNTEAFF
>.|TRBJ1-5|.|TRBV19
TGTGCCGTCCTCACCCGGATACTAAATAGCAATCAGCCCCAGCATTTT
CAVLTRILNSNQPQHF
>.|TRBJ1-5|few|TRBV20-1
TGCAGTGCTAGCGGCGAGAGTTTTAGTGCGGGGCATCAGCCCCAGCATTTT
CSASGESFSAGHQPQHF
>.|TRBJ1-5|.|TRBV20-1
TGCAGTGCGAGGGGCGCCGGGGAAACGGGGCAGCCCCAGCATTTT
CSARGAGETGQPQHF
>TRBD2|TRBJ2-1|few|TRBV20-1
TGCAGTGCTAGCGACACTAGCGAATACAATGAGCAGTTCTTC
CSASDTSEYNEQFF
>TRBD1|TRBJ1-4|.|TRBV20-1
TGCAGTGCTAGAGATGAGGACAGGGGGAATGAAAAACTGTTTTTT
CSARDEDRGNEKLFF
>TRBD1|TRBJ1-5|.|TRBV6-5
TGTGCCAGCAGTTATGGGACAGGGAATGGTCAGCCCCAGCATTTT
CASSYGTGNGQPQHF
>TRBD2|TRBJ2-7|.|TRBV28
TGTGCCAGCAGTTACTCTAGCGGGAGTTACTACGAGCAGTACTTC
CASSYSSGSYYEQYF
>.|TRBJ2-7|.|TRBV6-5
TGTGCCAGCAGTTATTCCCACGCGGGGTTGAACGAGCAGTACTTC
CASSYSHAGLNEQYF
>.|TRBJ2-2|.|TRBV20-1
TGCAGTGCCCCCGTTCAGGGCCCCGGGGAGCTGTTTTTT
CSAPVQGPGELFF
>.|TRBJ1-6|.|TRBV18
TGTGCCAGCTCACCGACGAATTCACCCCTCCACTTT
CASSPTNSPLHF
>TRBD2|TRBJ2-7|medium-sized|TRBV4-1
TGCGCCAGCAGCCCGGGACTAGCGGGCGAGCAGTACTTC
CASSPGLAGEQYF
>TRBD2|TRBJ2-7|.|TRBV6-2/TRBV6-3
TGTGCCAGCAGTTGGGCTCTCTTCGCGGGAGGGCCGATCTACGAGCAGTACTTC
CASSWALFAGGPIYEQYF
>TRBD1|TRBJ1-2|.|TRBV10-2
TGCGCCAGCAGTGGGGACAGGGGCGAAACCACCTATGGCTACACCTTC
CASSGDRGETTYGYTF
>.|TRBJ2-7|.|TRBV19
TGTGCCAGTAGTATTTCGGGGCTCGGGTCCTACGAGCAGTACTTC
CASSISGLGSYEQYF
>.|TRBJ2-5|.|TRBV6-1
TGTGCCAGCAGTCTCCAGGGAGGAGAGACCCAGTACTTC
CASSLQGGETQYF
>.|TRBJ2-5|.|TRBV24-1
TGTGCCACCAGTGATTTACAGAATGGGGGAGCAGAGACCCAGTACTTC
CATSDLQNGGAETQYF
>TRBD2|TRBJ2-4|.|TRBV7-9
TGTGCCAGCAGCTCAATCCTCGGGACTAGCGGGAGGGCCGGAAACATTCAGTACTTC
CASSSILGTSGRAGNIQYF
>.|TRBJ1-5|few|TRBV4-2
TGTGCCAGCAGCCAAGTGGCAGCTAGCAATCAGCCCCAGCATTTT
CASSQVAASNQPQHF
>.|TRBJ2-7|.|TRBV20-1
TGCAGTGCACCGTTAGGAGAGCAGTACTTC
CSAPLGEQYF